These 27 T cell receptor beta chains came from one sample sequenced in a study of long-term antiretroviral therapy in people with HIV. Samples were assayed with immunoSEQ v3.0 at survey level. Clones were read by immunoSEQ multiplex PCR, and TCRdb kept only the in-frame ones, dropping some. The sample carries 25,000 to 30,000 clones, more than 80% recorded once. The sample consisted of unsorted PBMCs, taken around 5 years after starting antiretroviral therapy. The receptor set was obtained from a woman aged 35 to 49 with HIV.

V is TRBV7-8 and J is TRBJ2-5, with 8 bases that match TRBD1. The CDR3 covers 15 residues. Germline V gives CDR1 SGHVS, CDR2 FQNEAQ. V trimming: 2 bases; J trimming: 5 bases; junction bases outside the gene matches: 7. The CDR3 protein is CASSLQGAQKETQYF. CDR3 coding DNA: TGTGCCAGCAGCTTACAGGGGGCGCAAAAGGAGACCCAGTACTTC.

This sequence joins TRBV11-3 and TRBJ2-3; 15 bases fit TRBD2. The CDR3 contains 17 residues. Germline CDR1 reads SGHNT; CDR2 reads YENEEA. V lost 1 base and J lost 6; bases outside the gene matches: 5. The CDR3 protein is CASSLGGLAGGLDTQYF. The CDR3, as DNA: TGTGCCAGCAGCTTAGGGGGACTAGCGGGGGGCCTGGATACGCAGTATTTT. Based on the CDR3 plus reference TRBV11-3 and TRBJ2-3, the full variable domain is EAGVVQSPRYKIIEKKQPVAFWCNPISGHNTLYWYLQNLGQGPELLIRYENEEAVDDSQLPKDRFSAERLKGVDSTLKIQPAELGDSAVYLCASSLGGLAGGLDTQYFGPGTRLTVL.

This clone was counted only a few times. This chain links TRBV11-2 with TRBJ2-2; unclear D gene. Germline CDR1 and CDR2: SGHAT and FQNNGV. V dropped 1 base and J dropped 4 bases, with 7 bases sitting between them. The CDR3 length is 14 residues. CDR3 sequence: CASSLGVSTGELFF. In nucleotides, the CDR3 is TGTGCCAGCAGCTTAGGGGTCAGCACCGGGGAGCTGTTTTTT.

The V call is TRBV10-2, the J call TRBJ1-2; 7 nucleotides agree with TRBD1. Germline CDR1 and CDR2: WSHSY and SAAADI. The CDR3 has 15 amino acids. Germline trimming cut 3 bases from V and 0 bases from J; bases unmatched to any gene: 4. The CDR3 DNA sequence: TGCGCCAGCAGTGACTCCGGGACAGCTAACTATGGCTACACCTTC. Amino acids: CASSDSGTANYGYTF.

This chain links TRBV4-1 with TRBJ2-7; TRBD2 agrees at 7 bases. The CDR3 has 16 residues. Losses at the gene ends were 6 bases for V and 6 bases for J; bases not matched to a gene: 17. Germline CDR1 and CDR2: MGHRA and YSYEKL. The CDR3 spells CASSQIPSGWGGEQYF. CDR3 sequence (DNA): TGCGCCAGCAGTCAAATCCCTAGCGGATGGGGGGGCGAGCAGTACTTC.

This rearrangement joins TRBV15 to TRBJ1-6, with 11 bases that match TRBD1. The CDR3 length is 18 residues. The J segment lost 1 base and the V segment lost 3 bases, leaving 5 bases of the junction unmatched. CDR1 LNHNV and CDR2 YYDKDF come from the germline V gene (reference sequence). The CDR3 loop reads CATSRDRGLISYNSPLHF. The CDR3 region has the DNA TGTGCCACCAGCAGGGACAGGGGGCTTATATCCTATAATTCACCCCTCCACTTT.

The rearrangement uses TRBV15 and TRBJ1-2; 8 bases map to TRBD1. Germline trimming cut 1 base from V and 5 bases from J; bases unmatched to any gene: 3. The CDR3 runs to 14 residues. The germline CDR1 and CDR2 sequences are LNHNV and YYDKDF (reference sequence). Here the CDR3 DNA reads TGTGCCACCAGCAGAGGGACAGGGACATATGGCTACACCTTC. Translating it yields CATSRGTGTYGYTF.

CDR3 coding DNA: TGTGCCAGCCAGGGGCCGGAGACCCAGTACTTC. As protein: CASQGPETQYF. V is TRBV7-6 and J is TRBJ2-5, with D perhaps TRBD1 (6 bases). The germline gives CDR1 SGHVS, CDR2 FNYEAQ. Trimming shortened V by 8 bases and J by 5 bases, and 9 bases separated the two germline ends. The CDR3 extends over 11 amino acids.

The chain recombines TRBV25-1 with TRBJ2-7; D remains ambiguous. Trimming shortened V by 6 bases and J by 3 bases, and 9 bases separated the two germline ends. CDR3 length equals 12 residues. Germline V gives CDR1 MGHDK, CDR2 SYGVNS. The CDR3 coding sequence is TGTGCCAGCAGCGATGTTGACTACGAGCAGTACTTC. Translated: CASSDVDYEQYF.

DNA of the CDR3: TGTGCCAGCAGCCCCGAGGGGGGGGGCAATCAGCCCCAGCATTTT. Translating it yields CASSPEGGGNQPQHF. The chain uses TRBV6-4 and TRBJ1-5, with a weak D call TRBD1 (6 bases). The CDR3 loop spans 15 amino acids. Germline V gene sequence: CDR1 MRHNA, CDR2 SNTAGT. Trimming stripped 6 bases from V and 2 bases from J, with 14 bases between.

Here the CDR3 DNA reads TGTGCCAGCAGCTTAAGCGGACCCTCTGGAAACACCATATATTTT. This encodes CASSLSGPSGNTIYF. The V call is TRBV7-9, the J call TRBJ1-3; no definite D call. V lost 2 bases, J lost 0 bases, and 8 bases lay in between. CDR1 is SEHNR and CDR2 is FQNEAQ in the germline V gene (reference sequence). This CDR3 region has 15 residues.

This chain connects TRBV19 to TRBJ1-5, with a weak D call TRBD1 (5 bases). Per germline, CDR1 LNHDA and CDR2 SQIVND (reference sequence). The CDR3 is made up of 15 amino acids. V shed 4 bases and J shed 7 bases, with 17 bases lying between them. The DNA for the CDR3 is TGTGCCAGTAGTAGCCCCGGACACGGAGAACAGCCCCAGCATTTT. This sequence encodes CASSSPGHGEQPQHF.

This chain links TRBV9 with TRBJ2-7; TRBD1 or TRBD2 may be the D gene (6 bases each). V was pared by 0 bases and J by 7 bases, with 11 bases between. The CDR3 sequence is 13 residues long. Germline CDR1 and CDR2: SGDLS and YYNGEE. The CDR3 DNA reads as TGTGCCAGCAGCGTAGGGGGGGCTGGGGAGCAGTACTTC. It translates to CASSVGGAGEQYF.

The CDR3 coding sequence is TGTGCCAGTAGCAGGGGGCGGATTAACAATCAGCCCCAGCATTTT. Encoded protein: CASSRGRINNQPQHF. The chain is built from TRBV19 and TRBJ1-5, with 8 bases lining up with TRBD1. CDR3 length: 15 amino acids. V lost 6 bases and J lost 3; bases outside the gene matches: 7. Germline V CDR1 and CDR2: LNHDA, SQIVND (reference sequence).

The chain is built from TRBV5-6 and TRBJ1-2; D remains unclear. The CDR3 has 13 amino acids. Per the germline V gene, CDR1 is SGHDT and CDR2 is YYEEEE. Trimming took off 4 bases at V and 2 bases at J, with 9 bases between the two ends. Here the CDR3 DNA reads TGTGCCAGCAGCCCCACGGGGAACTATGGCTACACCTTC. Translated: CASSPTGNYGYTF.

This CDR3 is CASSVRDISGNTIYF. The CDR3, as DNA: TGTGCCAGCAGCGTCCGGGACATATCTGGAAACACCATATATTTT. The rearrangement uses TRBV5-4 and TRBJ1-3; perhaps TRBD1 as D (6 bases). This CDR3 spans 15 amino acids. V lost 4 bases, J lost 1 base, and 12 bases lay in between. Germline V gives CDR1 SGHNT, CDR2 YYREEE (reference sequence). Based on the CDR3 plus reference TRBV5-4 and TRBJ1-3, the full variable domain is ETGVTQSPTHLIKTRGQQVTLRCSSQSGHNTVSWYQQALGQGPQFIFQYYREEENGRGNFPPRFSGLQFPNYSSELNVNALELDDSALYLCASSVRDISGNTIYFGEGSWLTVV.

The chain has TRBV19 and TRBJ2-2; possibly TRBD2 for D (5 bases). The CDR3 has 13 amino acids. Germline V lookup: CDR1 LNHDA, CDR2 SQIVND (reference sequence). V lost 5 bases and J lost 8, with 12 bases in between. CDR3 in DNA: TGTGCCAGTAGTTTACCGATAGCGGGGGAGCTGTTTTTT. Its protein product is CASSLPIAGELFF.

The chain couples TRBV7-9 to TRBJ2-7; 9 nucleotides match TRBD1. The CDR3 totals 15 residues. Germline V gives CDR1 SEHNR, CDR2 FQNEAQ (reference sequence). V trimming: 4 bases; J trimming: 3 bases; junction bases outside the gene matches: 7. The CDR3 is CASSYPGQGVYEQYF. In nucleotides, the CDR3 is TGTGCCAGCAGCTACCCGGGACAGGGTGTCTACGAGCAGTACTTC.

The chain is built from TRBV14 and TRBJ1-5, with TRBD1 matching 9 bases. Germline CDR1 reads SGHDN; CDR2 reads FVKESK. The J segment lost 6 bases and the V segment lost 4 bases, leaving 19 bases of the junction unmatched. CDR3 length equals 19 residues. CDR3: CASSRGKPRGQGDGQPQHF. The CDR3 coding sequence is TGTGCCAGCAGCCGCGGGAAACCACGGGGACAGGGTGATGGTCAGCCCCAGCATTTT. The full variable domain, with the rest looked up from reference TRBV14 and TRBJ1-5, is EAGVTQFPSHSVIEKGQTVTLRCDPISGHDNLYWYRRVMGKEIKFLLHFVKESKQDESGMPNNRFLAERTGGTYSTLKVQPAELEDSGVYFCASSRGKPRGQGDGQPQHFGDGTRLSIL.

V gene TRBV7-2 combines with J gene TRBJ1-5, with D hard to call. The germline V and J ends were trimmed by 1 base and 0 bases, with 16 bases remaining between them. The germline CDR1 and CDR2 sequences are SGHTA and FQGNSA. The CDR3 consists of 18 residues. This CDR3 is CASSLGAGTSYSNQPQHF. CDR3 DNA: TGTGCCAGCAGCTTAGGGGCCGGAACATCCTATAGCAATCAGCCCCAGCATTTT.

J is TRBJ1-2 and V is TRBV5-1; 9 nucleotides line up with TRBD1. The germline gives CDR1 SGHRS, CDR2 YFSETQ. The CDR3 spans 14 residues. J lost 7 bases, V lost 1 base, and 5 bases had no gene match. CDR3 bases: TGCGCCAGCAGCTTGCCGGGACAGGGATCTGGCTACACCTTC. Its protein product is CASSLPGQGSGYTF.

V gene TRBV2 combines with J gene TRBJ1-2; a possible D gene is TRBD1 (5 bases). CDR1 is SNHLY and CDR2 is FYNNEI in the germline V gene. The V end was cut by 7 bases, the J end by 11 bases, with 26 bases between. The CDR3 is 15 amino acids. The CDR3 protein is CASTFPGGAMRGYTF. The CDR3 region has the DNA TGTGCCAGCACCTTTCCAGGCGGAGCAATGCGGGGGTACACCTTC.

Turning to this clone: The same CDR3 arises from other DNA sequences in this sample as well. The chain carries TRBV18 and TRBJ1-1; D unresolved. The germline V gene has CDR1 KGHSH and CDR2 LQKENI. CDR3 length equals 13 residues. V dropped 6 bases and J dropped 2 bases, with 10 bases sitting between them. CDR3 DNA sequence: TGTGCCAGCTCGGGCCAGGCAAACACTGAAGCTTTCTTT. This gives the protein CASSGQANTEAFF.

The rearrangement uses TRBV6-1 and TRBJ2-5; D is unresolved. This CDR3 is built from 11 residues. Germline V CDR1 and CDR2: MNHNS, SASEGT. Trimming pared 5 bases from V and 4 bases from J, leaving 5 bases between. The CDR3 region has the DNA TGTGCCAGCAGTTACGGAGAGACCCAGTACTTC. As protein: CASSYGETQYF.

CDR3 nucleotides: TGTGCCAGCAGCCGTCGACCAGCCGCCTACAATGAGCAGTTCTTC. Residues: CASSRRPAAYNEQFF. This chain uses TRBV6-5 with TRBJ2-1; D is unclear. The CDR3 loop spans 15 amino acids. V lost 6 bases, J lost 2 bases, and 14 bases lay in between. Looked up from germline, CDR1 is MNHEY and CDR2 is SVGAGI.

The chain has TRBV7-2 and TRBJ1-2, with D tentatively TRBD1 (6 bases). Trimming shortened V by 1 base and J by 4 bases, and 10 bases separated the two germline ends. The CDR3 covers 14 residues. Looked up from germline, CDR1 is SGHTA and CDR2 is FQGNSA. The CDR3 coding sequence is TGTGCCAGCAGCTTAGTAACAGGGATCTATGGCTACACCTTC. Amino acids: CASSLVTGIYGYTF.

The chain is built from TRBV7-8 and TRBJ2-5, with 7 nucleotides matching TRBD1. The CDR3 spans 16 residues. V gave up 0 bases and J gave up 7 bases; unmatched junction bases: 11. The V gene's germline CDR1 is SGHVS and CDR2 FQNEAQ. The CDR3 sequence is CASSLAFGTDPRTQYF. The CDR3 nucleotides are TGTGCCAGCAGCTTAGCGTTTGGGACAGACCCCAGGACCCAGTACTTC.